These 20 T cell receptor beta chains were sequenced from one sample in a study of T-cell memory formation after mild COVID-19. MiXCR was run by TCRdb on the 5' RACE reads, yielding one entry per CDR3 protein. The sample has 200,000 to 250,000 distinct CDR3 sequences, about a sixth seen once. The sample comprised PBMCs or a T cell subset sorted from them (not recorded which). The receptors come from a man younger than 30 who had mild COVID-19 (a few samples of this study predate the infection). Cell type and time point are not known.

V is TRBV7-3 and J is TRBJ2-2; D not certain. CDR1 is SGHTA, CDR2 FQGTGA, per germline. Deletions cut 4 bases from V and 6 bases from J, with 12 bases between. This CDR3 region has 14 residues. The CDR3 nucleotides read TGTGCCAGCAGCTCAGGTCCACAACCCGGGGAGCTGTTTTTT. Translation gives CASSSGPQPGELFF.

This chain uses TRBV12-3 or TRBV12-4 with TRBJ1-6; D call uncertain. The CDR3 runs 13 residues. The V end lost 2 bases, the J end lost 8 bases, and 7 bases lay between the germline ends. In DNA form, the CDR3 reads TGTGCCAGCAGTTTAAGGCAGTATTCACCCCTCCACTTT. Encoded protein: CASSLRQYSPLHF.

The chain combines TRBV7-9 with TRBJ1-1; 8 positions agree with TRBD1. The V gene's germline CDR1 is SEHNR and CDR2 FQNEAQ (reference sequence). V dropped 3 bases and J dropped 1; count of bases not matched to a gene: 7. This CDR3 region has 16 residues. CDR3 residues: CASSLYRGTENTEAFF. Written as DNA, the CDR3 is TGTGCCAGCAGCTTGTACAGGGGGACCGAGAACACTGAAGCTTTCTTT. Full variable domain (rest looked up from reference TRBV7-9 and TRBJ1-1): DTGVSQNPRHKITKRGQNVTFRCDPISEHNRLYWYRQTLGQGPEFLTYFQNEAQLEKSRLLSDRFSAERPKGSFSTLEIQRTEQGDSAMYLCASSLYRGTENTEAFFGQGTRLTVV.

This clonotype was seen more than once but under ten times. The CDR3 loop reads CASPPNGVENSPLHF. The CDR3 DNA reads TGTGCCAGCCCCCCAAACGGGGTAGAGAATTCACCCCTCCACTTT. This chain uses TRBV7-9 with TRBJ1-6; D remains unclear. The germline V gene encodes CDR1 SEHNR and CDR2 FQNEAQ (reference sequence). The CDR3 extends over 15 amino acids. V dropped 8 bases and J dropped 7 bases, with 18 bases sitting between them.

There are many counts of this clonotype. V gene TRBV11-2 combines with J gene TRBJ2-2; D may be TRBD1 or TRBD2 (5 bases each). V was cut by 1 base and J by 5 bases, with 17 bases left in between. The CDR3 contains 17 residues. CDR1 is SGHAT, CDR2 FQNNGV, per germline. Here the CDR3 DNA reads TGTGCCAGCAGCTTAGGGCCGGGGCAGGGCTGGACCGGGGAGCTGTTTTTT. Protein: CASSLGPGQGWTGELFF.

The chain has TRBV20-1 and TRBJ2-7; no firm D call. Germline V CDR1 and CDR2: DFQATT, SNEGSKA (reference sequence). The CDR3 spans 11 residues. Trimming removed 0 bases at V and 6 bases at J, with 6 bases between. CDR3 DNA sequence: TGCAGTGCTAGAGAATGGAGCGAGCAGTACTTC. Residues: CSAREWSEQYF.

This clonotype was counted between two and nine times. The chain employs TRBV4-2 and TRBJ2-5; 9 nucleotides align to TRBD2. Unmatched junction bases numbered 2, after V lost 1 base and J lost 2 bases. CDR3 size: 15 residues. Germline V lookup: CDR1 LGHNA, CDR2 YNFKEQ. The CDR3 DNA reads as TGTGCCAGCAGCCAAGGGGCGGGGGGGCAAGAGACCCAGTACTTC. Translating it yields CASSQGAGGQETQYF.

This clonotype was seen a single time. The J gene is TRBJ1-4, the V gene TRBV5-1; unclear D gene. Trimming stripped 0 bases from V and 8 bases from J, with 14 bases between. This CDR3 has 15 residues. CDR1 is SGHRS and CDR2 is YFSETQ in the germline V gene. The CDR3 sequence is CASSLVDPQAEKLFF. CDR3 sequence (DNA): TGCGCCAGCAGCTTGGTCGACCCACAAGCGGAAAAACTGTTTTTT.

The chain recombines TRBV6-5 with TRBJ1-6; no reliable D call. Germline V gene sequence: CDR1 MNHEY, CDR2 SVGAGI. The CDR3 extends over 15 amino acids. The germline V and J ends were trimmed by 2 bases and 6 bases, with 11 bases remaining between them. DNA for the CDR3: TGTGCCAGCAGTTACAGGCCGGATCGTAATTCACCCCTCCACTTT. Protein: CASSYRPDRNSPLHF.

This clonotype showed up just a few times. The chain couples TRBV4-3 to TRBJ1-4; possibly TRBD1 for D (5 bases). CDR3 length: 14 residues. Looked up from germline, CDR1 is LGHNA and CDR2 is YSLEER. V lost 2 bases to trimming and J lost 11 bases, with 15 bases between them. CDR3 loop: CASSQRQGPEKLFF. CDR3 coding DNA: TGCGCCAGCAGCCAACGTCAGGGACCTGAGAAACTGTTTTTT.

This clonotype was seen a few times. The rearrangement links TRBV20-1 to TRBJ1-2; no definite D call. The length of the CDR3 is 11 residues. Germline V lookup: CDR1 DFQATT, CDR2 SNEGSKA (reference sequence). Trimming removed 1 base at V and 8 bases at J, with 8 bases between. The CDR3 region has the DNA TGCAGTGCTAGAGTTGGGAGAGGCTACACCTTC. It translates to CSARVGRGYTF.

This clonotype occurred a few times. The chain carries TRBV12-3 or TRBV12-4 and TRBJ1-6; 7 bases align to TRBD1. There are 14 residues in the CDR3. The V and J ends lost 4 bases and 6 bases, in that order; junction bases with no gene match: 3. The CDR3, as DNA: TGTGCCAGCAGTTACAGGGGCGGTAATTCACCCCTCCACTTT. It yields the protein CASSYRGGNSPLHF.

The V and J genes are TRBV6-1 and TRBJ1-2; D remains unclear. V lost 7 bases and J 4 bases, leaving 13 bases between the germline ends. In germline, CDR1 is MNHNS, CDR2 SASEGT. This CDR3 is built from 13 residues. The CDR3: CASNQDGFYGYTF. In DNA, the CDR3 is TGTGCCAGCAACCAGGACGGATTCTATGGCTACACCTTC.

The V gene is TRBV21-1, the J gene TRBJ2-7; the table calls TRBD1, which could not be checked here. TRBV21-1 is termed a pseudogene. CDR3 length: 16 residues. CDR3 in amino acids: CASSKEGDRQSYEQYV. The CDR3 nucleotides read TGTGCCAGCAGCAAAGAGGGGGACAGGCAATCCTACGAGCAGTACGTC.

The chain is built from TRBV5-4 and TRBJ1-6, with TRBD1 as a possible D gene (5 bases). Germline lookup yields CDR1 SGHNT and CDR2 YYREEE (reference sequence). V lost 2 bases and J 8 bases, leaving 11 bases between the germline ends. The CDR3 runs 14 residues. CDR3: CASSLEQADSPLHF. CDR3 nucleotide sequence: TGTGCCAGCAGCTTAGAACAGGCTGATTCACCCCTCCACTTT.

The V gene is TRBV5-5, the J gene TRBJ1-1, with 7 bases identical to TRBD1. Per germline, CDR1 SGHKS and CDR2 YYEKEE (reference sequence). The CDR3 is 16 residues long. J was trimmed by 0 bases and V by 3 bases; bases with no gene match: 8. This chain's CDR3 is CASSYTTGAVNTEAFF. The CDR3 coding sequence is TGTGCCAGCAGCTATACTACAGGGGCAGTGAACACTGAAGCTTTCTTT.

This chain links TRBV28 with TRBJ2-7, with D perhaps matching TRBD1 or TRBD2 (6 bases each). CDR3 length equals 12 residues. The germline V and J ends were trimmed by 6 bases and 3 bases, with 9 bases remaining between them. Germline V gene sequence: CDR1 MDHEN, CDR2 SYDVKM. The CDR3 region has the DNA TGTGCCAGCAGAAGGGGGGTCTACGAGCAGTACGTC. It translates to CASRRGVYEQYV.

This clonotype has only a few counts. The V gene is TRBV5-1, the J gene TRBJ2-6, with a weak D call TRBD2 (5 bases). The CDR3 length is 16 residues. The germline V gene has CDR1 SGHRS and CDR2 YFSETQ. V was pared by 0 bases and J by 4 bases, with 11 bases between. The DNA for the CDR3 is TGCGCCAGCAGCTTGGATGGAGGTCTCGGGGCCAACGTCCTGACTTTC. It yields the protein CASSLDGGLGANVLTF.

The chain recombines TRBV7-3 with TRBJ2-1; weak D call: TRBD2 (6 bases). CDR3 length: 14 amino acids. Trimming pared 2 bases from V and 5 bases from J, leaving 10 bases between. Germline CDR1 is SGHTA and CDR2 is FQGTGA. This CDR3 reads CASSLEAGNNEQFF. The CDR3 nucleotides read TGTGCCAGCAGCTTAGAAGCGGGCAACAATGAGCAGTTCTTC.

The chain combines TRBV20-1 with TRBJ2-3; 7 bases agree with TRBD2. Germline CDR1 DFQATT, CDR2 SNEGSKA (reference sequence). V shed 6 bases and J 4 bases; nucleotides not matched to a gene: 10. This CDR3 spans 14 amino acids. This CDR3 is CSASRTRVPDTQYF. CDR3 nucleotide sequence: TGCAGTGCCTCCCGGACTAGAGTGCCAGATACGCAGTATTTT.